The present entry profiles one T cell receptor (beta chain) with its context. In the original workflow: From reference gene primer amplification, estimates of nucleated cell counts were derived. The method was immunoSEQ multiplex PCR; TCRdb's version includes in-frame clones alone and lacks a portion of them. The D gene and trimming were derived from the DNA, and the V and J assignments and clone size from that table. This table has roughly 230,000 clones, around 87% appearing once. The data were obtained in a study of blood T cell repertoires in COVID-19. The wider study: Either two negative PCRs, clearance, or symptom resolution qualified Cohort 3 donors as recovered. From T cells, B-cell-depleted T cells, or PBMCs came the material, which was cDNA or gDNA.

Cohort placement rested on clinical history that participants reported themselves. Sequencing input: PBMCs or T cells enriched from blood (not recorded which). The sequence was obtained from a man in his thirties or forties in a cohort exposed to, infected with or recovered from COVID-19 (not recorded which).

CDR3 amino acids: CASSQERNQPQHF. CDR3 in DNA: TGCGCCAGCAGCCAGGAGAGAAATCAGCCCCAGCATTTT. This sequence joins TRBV4-1 and TRBJ1-5, with D hard to call. Trimming pared 3 bases from V and 4 bases from J, leaving 7 bases between. Per germline, CDR1 MGHRA and CDR2 YSYEKL. CDR3 length equals 13 residues.